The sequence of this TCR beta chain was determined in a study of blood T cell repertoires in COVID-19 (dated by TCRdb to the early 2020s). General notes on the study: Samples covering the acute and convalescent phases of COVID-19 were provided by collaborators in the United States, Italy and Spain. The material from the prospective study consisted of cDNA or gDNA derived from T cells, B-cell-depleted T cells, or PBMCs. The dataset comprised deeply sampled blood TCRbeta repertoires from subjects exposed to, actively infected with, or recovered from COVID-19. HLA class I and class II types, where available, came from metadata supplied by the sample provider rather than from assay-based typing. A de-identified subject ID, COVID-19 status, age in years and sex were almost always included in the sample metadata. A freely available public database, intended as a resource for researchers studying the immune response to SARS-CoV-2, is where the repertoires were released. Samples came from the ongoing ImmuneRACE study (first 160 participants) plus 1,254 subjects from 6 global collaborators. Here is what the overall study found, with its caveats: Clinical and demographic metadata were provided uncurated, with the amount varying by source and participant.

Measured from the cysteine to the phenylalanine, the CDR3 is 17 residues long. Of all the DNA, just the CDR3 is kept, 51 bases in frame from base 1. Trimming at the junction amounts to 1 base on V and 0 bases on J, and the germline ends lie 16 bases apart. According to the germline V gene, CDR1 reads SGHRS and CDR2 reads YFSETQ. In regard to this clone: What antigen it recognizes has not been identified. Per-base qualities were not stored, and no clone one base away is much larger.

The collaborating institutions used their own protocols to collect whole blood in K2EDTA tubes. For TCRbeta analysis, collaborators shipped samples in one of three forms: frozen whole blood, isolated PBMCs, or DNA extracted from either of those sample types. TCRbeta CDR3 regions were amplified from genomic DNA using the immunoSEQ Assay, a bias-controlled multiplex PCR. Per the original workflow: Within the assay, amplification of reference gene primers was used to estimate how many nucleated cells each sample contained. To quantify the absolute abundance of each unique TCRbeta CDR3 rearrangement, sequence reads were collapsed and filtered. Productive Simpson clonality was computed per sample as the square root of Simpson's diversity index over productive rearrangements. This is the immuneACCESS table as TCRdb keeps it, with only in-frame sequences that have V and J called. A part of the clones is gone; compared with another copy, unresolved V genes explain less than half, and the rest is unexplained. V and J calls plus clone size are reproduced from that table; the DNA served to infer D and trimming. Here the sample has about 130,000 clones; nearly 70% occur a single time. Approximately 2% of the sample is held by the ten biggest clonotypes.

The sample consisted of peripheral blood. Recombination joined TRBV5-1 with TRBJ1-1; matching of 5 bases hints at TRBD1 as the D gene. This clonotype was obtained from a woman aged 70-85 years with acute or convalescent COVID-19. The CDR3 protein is CASSLRGSALMNTEAFF. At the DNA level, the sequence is TGCGCCAGCAGCTTGAGGGGCAGCGCACTCATGAACACTGAAGCTTTCTTT.